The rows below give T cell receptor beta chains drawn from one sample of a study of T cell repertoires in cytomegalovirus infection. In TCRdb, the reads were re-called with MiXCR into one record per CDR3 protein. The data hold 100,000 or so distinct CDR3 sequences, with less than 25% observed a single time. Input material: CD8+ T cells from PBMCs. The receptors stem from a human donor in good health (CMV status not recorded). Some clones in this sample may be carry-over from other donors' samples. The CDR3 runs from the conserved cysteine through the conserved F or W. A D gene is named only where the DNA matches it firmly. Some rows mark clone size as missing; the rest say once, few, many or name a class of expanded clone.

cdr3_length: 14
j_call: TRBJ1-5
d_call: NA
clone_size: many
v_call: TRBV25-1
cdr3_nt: TGTGCCAGCAGTGAATGGGGGGAATTAAAGCCCCAGCATTTT
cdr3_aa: CASSEWGELKPQHF

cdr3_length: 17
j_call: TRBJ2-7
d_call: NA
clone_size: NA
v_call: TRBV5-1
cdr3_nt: TGCGCCAGCAGCTCCGCTCGTCCGGGGGCGCCCCTAAACGAGCAGTACTTC
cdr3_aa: CASSSARPGAPLNEQYF

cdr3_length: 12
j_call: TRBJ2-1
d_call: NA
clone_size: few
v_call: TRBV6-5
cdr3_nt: TGTGCCAGCAGTTACTCGAGTGTGGAGCAGTTCTTC
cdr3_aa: CASSYSSVEQFF

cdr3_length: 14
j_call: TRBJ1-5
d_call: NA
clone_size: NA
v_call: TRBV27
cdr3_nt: TGTGCCAGCAGTGTGGGGGCGGGGAGTCAGCCCCAGCATTTT
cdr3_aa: CASSVGAGSQPQHF

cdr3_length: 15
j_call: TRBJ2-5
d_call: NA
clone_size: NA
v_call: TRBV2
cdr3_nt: TGTGCCAGCAGTGAAGGGTACGAGGGCGGAGAGACCCAGTACTTC
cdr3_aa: CASSEGYEGGETQYF

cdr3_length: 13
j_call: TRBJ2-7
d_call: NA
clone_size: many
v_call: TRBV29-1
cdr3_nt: TGCAGCGTTGAACAGGAAGGGGTCTACGAGCAGTACTTC
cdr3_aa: CSVEQEGVYEQYF

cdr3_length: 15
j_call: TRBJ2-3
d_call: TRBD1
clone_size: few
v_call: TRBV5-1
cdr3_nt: TGCGCCAGCCGATCCGGGACAGGGGGCCCAGATACGCAGTATTTT
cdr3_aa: CASRSGTGGPDTQYF

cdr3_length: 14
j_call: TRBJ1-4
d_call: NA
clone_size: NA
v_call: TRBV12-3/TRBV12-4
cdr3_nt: TGTGCCAGCAGTTTTTCTGGTATGCTTGAAAAACTGTTTTTT
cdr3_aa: CASSFSGMLEKLFF

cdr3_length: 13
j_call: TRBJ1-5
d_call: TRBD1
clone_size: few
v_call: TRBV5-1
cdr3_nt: TGCGCCAGCAGGACAGGGCCCAATCAGCCCCAGCATTTT
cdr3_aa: CASRTGPNQPQHF

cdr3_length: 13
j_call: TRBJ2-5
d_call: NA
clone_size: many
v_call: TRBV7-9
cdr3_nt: TGTGCCAGCAGCTGGGTAGGAGAGGAGACCCAGTACTTC
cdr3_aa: CASSWVGEETQYF

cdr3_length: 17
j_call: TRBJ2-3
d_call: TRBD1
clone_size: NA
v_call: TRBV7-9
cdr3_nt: TGTGCCAGCAGCCTTACAACGGGACAGGGGTTTGGAGATACGCAGTATTTT
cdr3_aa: CASSLTTGQGFGDTQYF

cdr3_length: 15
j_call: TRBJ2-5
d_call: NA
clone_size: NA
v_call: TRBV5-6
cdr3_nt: TGTGCCAGCAGTTTCGAACGGGGGCAGGGATGGACCCAGTACTTC
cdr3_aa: CASSFERGQGWTQYF

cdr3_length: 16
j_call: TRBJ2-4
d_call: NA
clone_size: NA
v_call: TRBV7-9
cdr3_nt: TGTGCCAGCAGCTCAGCCAAGATCTTAGCCAAAAACATTCAGTACTTC
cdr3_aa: CASSSAKILAKNIQYF

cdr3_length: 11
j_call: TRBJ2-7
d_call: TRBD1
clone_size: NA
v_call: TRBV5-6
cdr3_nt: TGTGCCAGCAGCTTACAGGGGACGCAGTACTTC
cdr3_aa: CASSLQGTQYF

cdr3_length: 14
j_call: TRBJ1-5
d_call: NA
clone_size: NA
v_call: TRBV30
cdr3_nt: TGTGCCTGGGGACTACCCCCTCTCAATCAGCCCCAGCATTTT
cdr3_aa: CAWGLPPLNQPQHF

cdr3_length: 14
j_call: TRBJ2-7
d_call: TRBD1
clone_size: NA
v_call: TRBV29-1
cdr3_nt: TGCAGCGTTGAAGACCAACAGGGGCTAGGTGAGCAGTACTTC
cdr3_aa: CSVEDQQGLGEQYF

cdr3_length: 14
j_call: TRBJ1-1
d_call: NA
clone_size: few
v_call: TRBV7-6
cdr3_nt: TGTGCCAGCAGCTTAGCGCGGGAAAACACTGAAGCTTTCTTT
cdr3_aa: CASSLARENTEAFF

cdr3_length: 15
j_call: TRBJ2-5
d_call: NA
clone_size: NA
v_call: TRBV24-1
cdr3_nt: TGTGCCACCAGGAAGATTTCGGCAGTCCGGCCGCCCCAGTACTTC
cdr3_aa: CATRKISAVRPPQYF

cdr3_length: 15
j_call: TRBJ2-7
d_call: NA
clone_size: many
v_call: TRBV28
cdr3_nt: TGTGCCAGCAGTTTATGGGGGGCCTTAGGCCACGAGCAGTACTTC
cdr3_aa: CASSLWGALGHEQYF

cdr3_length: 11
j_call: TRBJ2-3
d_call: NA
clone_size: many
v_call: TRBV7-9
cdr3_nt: TGTGCCAGCAGCACCCAGTCCACGCAGTATTTT
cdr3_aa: CASSTQSTQYF

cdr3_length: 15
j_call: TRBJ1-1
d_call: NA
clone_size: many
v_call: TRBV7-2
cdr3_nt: TGTGCCAGCAGCCCTTTTGAGGGTACGAACACTGAAGCTTTCTTT
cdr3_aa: CASSPFEGTNTEAFF

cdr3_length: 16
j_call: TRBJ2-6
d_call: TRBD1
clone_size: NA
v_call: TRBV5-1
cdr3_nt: TGCGCCAGCAGCGAGACAGGGGGCTTTGGGGCCAACGTCCTGACTTTC
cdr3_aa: CASSETGGFGANVLTF

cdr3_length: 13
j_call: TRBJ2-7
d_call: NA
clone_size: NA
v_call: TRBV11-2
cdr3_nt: TGTGCCAGCAGCTTAGATCGCGGTAGCGAGCAGTACTTC
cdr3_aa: CASSLDRGSEQYF

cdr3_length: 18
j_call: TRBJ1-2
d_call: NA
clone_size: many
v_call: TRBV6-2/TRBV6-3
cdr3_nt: TGTGCCAGCAGTTACTCTACAGGACCGGGTAGACTGAACTATGGCTACACCTTC
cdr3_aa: CASSYSTGPGRLNYGYTF

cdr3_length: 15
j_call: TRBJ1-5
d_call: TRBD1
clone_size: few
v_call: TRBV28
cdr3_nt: TGTGCCAGCCGATTTTCGGACAGGATTTTTCAGCCCCAGCATTTT
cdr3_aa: CASRFSDRIFQPQHF

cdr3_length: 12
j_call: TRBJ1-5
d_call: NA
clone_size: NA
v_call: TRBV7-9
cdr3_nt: TGTGCCAGCAGCCCGCAGGATCAGCCCCAGCATTTT
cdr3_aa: CASSPQDQPQHF

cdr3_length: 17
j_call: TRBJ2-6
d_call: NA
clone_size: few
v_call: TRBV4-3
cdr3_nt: TGCGCCAGCAGCCAAGGGGGGGCAAGGGCTGGGGCCAACGTCCTGACTTTC
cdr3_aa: CASSQGGARAGANVLTF

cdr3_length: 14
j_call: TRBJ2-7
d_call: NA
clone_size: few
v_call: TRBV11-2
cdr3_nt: TGTGCCAGCAGCCAGCCCGAGGGGAGCTACGAGCAGTACTTC
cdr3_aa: CASSQPEGSYEQYF

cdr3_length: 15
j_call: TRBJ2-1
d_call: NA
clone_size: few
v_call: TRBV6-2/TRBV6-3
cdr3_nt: TGTGCCAGCAGTTACGGGAGCAGCTCCTACAATGAGCAGTTCTTC
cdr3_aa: CASSYGSSSYNEQFF

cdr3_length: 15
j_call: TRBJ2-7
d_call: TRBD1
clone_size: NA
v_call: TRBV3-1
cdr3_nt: TGTGCCAGCAGCCCCGCAGGGGGCTCTGTTTACGAGCAGTACTTC
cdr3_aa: CASSPAGGSVYEQYF

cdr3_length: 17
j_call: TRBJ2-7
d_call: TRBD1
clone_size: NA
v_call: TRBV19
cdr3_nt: TGTGCCAGTAGTAGGGGACAGGATCCAATTCAATCCTACGAGCAGTACTTC
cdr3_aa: CASSRGQDPIQSYEQYF

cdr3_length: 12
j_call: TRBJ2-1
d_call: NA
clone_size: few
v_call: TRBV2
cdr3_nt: TGTGCCAGCAGTGGGGGCTACAATGAGCAGTTCTTC
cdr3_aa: CASSGGYNEQFF

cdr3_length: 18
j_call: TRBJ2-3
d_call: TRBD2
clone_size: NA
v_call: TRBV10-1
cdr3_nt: TGCGCCAGCAGTCCGGGACTAGCGGGAGGATCAGGCACAGATACGCAGTATTTT
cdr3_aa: CASSPGLAGGSGTDTQYF

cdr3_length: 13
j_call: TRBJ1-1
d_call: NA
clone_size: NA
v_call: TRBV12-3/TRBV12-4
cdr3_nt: TGTGCCAGCAGTTTCAAAGTGAACACTGAAGCTTTCTTT
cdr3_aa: CASSFKVNTEAFF

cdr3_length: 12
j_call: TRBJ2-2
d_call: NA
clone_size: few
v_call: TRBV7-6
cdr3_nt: TGTGCCAGCAGCTTAGCGCTCGGGGAGCTGTTTTTT
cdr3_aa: CASSLALGELFF

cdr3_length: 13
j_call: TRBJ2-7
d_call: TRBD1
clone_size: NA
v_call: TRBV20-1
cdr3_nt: TGCAGTGCTAGACCGGACAGGGTTGGGGAGCAGTACTTC
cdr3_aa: CSARPDRVGEQYF

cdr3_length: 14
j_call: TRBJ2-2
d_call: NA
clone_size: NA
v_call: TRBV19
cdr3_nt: TGTGCCAGTATGGCAGGGTTATTCACCGGGGAGCTGTTTTTT
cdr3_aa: CASMAGLFTGELFF

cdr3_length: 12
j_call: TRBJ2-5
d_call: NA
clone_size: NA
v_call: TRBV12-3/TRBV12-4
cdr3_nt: TGTGCCAGCAGCCGTTCCCAGGAGACCCAGTACTTC
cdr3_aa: CASSRSQETQYF

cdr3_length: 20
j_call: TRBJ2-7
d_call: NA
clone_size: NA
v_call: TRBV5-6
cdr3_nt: TGTGCCAGCAGCGGTTGGGGGACATCGGAAAACGGCGGGGAGTTCTACGAGCAGTACTTC
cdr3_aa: CASSGWGTSENGGEFYEQYF

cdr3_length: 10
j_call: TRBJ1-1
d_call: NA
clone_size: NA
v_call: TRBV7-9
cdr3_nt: TGTGCCAGCAGGGCAACTGAAGCTTTCTTT
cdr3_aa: CASRATEAFF

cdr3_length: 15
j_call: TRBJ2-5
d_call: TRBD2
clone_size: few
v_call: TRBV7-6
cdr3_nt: TGTGCCAGCAGCCCTAGCGGGGGTAAAGAAGAGACCCAGTACTTC
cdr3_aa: CASSPSGGKEETQYF

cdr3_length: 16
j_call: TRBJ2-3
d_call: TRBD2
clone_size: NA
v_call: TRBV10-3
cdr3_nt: TGTGCCATCAGTGAGCTTTTAGCGGGGAAAGGAGATACGCAGTATTTT
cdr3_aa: CAISELLAGKGDTQYF

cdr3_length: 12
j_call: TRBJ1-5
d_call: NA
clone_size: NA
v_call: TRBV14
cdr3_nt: TGTGCCAGCAGCCAAGATAATCAGCCCCAGCATTTT
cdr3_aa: CASSQDNQPQHF

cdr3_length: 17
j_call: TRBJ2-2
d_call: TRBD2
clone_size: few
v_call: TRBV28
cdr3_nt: TGTGCCAGCAGTTTTGCCCCAGCGGGAGGGACGACCGGGGAGCTGTTTTTT
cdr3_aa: CASSFAPAGGTTGELFF

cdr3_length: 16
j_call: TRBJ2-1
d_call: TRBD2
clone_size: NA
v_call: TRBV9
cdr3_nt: TGTGCCAGCAGCCCCTTGGGGGGGAGGGCGGACAATGAGCAGTTCTTC
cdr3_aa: CASSPLGGRADNEQFF

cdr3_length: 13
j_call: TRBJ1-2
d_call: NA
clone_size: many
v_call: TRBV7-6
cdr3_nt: TGTGCCAGCAGCTTAGAAGGGAAGGACGGCTACACCTTC
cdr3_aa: CASSLEGKDGYTF

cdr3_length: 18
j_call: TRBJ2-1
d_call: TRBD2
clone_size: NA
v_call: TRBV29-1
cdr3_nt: TGCAGCTTTTCCCCCACCGGACTAGCGAGATCCTCCTACAATGAGCAGTTCTTC
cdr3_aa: CSFSPTGLARSSYNEQFF

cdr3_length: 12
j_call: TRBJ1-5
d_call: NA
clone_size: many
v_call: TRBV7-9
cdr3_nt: TGTGCCAGCAGCTTAGACGCTCAGCCCCAGCATTTT
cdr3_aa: CASSLDAQPQHF

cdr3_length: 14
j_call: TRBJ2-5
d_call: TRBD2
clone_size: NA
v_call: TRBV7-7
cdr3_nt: TGTGCCAGCAGCCGGGGAGGGAGTCAAGAGACCCAGTACTTC
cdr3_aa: CASSRGGSQETQYF